The 25 T cell receptor beta chains below were found in one sample sequenced in a study of OX40 agonist ivuxolimab in advanced cancers. The repertoire was sequenced with immunoSEQ multiplex PCR; TCRdb's copy has only in-frame clones and lacks some. This table has some 83,000 clones, around 84% appearing once. The input for sequencing was CD4+ or CD8+ T cells sorted from blood, taken in a trial of the OX40 agonist ivuxolimab. These receptors originate from an adult with an advanced solid tumor such as melanoma, head and neck, liver or kidney cancer.

The V gene is TRBV7-2, the J gene TRBJ2-7, with TRBD2 matching over 11 bases. Trimming took 4 bases from V and 5 from J; bases not matched to a gene: 7. This CDR3 has 15 amino acids. Germline V CDR1 and CDR2: SGHTA, FQGNSA. This chain's CDR3 is CASSSRLAGKNEQYF. CDR3 DNA: TGTGCCAGCAGCTCGAGACTAGCGGGAAAGAACGAGCAGTACTTC.

The gene calls are TRBV11-2 and TRBJ2-1, with a tentative D call TRBD1 (5 bases). Germline assignment: CDR1 SGHAT and CDR2 FQNNGV. V shed 1 base and J shed 3 bases, with 16 bases lying between them. CDR3 length equals 17 residues. The CDR3 here is CASSLGGRGLLYNEQFF. The CDR3 DNA sequence: TGTGCCAGCAGCTTAGGGGGAAGGGGCCTTCTCTACAATGAGCAGTTCTTC.

V is TRBV19 and J is TRBJ2-3, with TRBD1 matching 8 bases. The CDR3 is 14 amino acids. The V gene end was trimmed by 9 bases and the J gene end by 2 bases; junction bases not matched to a gene: 7. CDR1 is LNHDA, CDR2 SQIVND, per germline (reference sequence). DNA for the CDR3: TGTGCCAGCTCAGACAGGGGAATCACAGATACGCAGTATTTT. It translates to CASSDRGITDTQYF.

The rearrangement joins TRBV13 to TRBJ2-1, with 11 bases lining up with TRBD2. Trimming took 0 bases from V and 4 from J; bases not matched to a gene: 8. In germline, CDR1 is PRHDT, CDR2 FYEKMQ (reference sequence). This CDR3 has 18 amino acids. The CDR3 loop reads CASSLGGGLAAIYNEQFF. For the CDR3, the DNA is TGTGCCAGCAGCTTAGGAGGGGGACTAGCGGCCATTTACAATGAGCAGTTCTTC.

The chain is built from TRBV18 and TRBJ1-1, with 7 positions matching TRBD1. Unmatched junction bases numbered 9, after V lost 2 bases and J lost 3 bases. The germline gives CDR1 KGHSH, CDR2 LQKENI. The CDR3 extends over 16 amino acids. The CDR3 nucleotides are TGTGCCAGCTCACCATCCAGACAGGGTGGGGACACTGAAGCTTTCTTT. As protein: CASSPSRQGGDTEAFF. The full variable domain, in which reference TRBV18 and TRBJ1-1 provide the parts outside the CDR3, is NAGVMQNPRHLVRRRGQEARLRCSPMKGHSHVYWYRQLPEEGLKFMVYLQKENIIDESGMPKERFSAEFPKEGPSILRIQQVVRGDSAAYFCASSPSRQGGDTEAFFGQGTRLTVV.

As for this clone: One junction end disagrees with the germline gene, perhaps due to a read error. In DNA form, the CDR3 reads TGTGCTAGCAGCTTATCGACGGACAGGTTCTACAATGAGCAGTTCTTC. Residues: CASSLSTDRFYNEQFF. The chain recombines TRBV7-7 with TRBJ2-1; 7 nucleotides agree with TRBD1. CDR1 and CDR2 from the germline V gene are SSHAT and FNYEAQ (reference sequence). The CDR3 totals 16 residues.

The chain combines TRBV9 with TRBJ2-3; D gene uncertain. Germline CDR1 is SGDLS and CDR2 is YYNGEE. The CDR3 runs to 14 residues. Trimming cost V 0 bases and J 3 bases, with 8 bases left between them. The chain's CDR3 is CASSVGFGTDTQYF. The CDR3 DNA follows: TGTGCCAGCAGCGTAGGGTTCGGAACAGATACGCAGTATTTT.

This clone was detected a few times. The chain combines TRBV7-6 with TRBJ2-5; D tentatively reads TRBD1 or TRBD2 (5 bases each). The V gene lost 3 bases and the J gene lost 0 bases, with 11 bases spanning the gap. The CDR3 runs to 15 residues. In germline, CDR1 is SGHVS, CDR2 FNYEAQ. CDR3 amino acids: CASSLGTQYQETQYF. CDR3 bases: TGTGCCAGCAGCTTGGGGACCCAGTACCAAGAGACCCAGTACTTC.

J is TRBJ2-5 and V is TRBV5-1, with 14 bases fitting TRBD2. Germline values: CDR1 SGHRS, CDR2 YFSETQ. The CDR3 is 15 amino acids. V lost 6 bases to trimming and J lost 5 bases; unmatched junction nucleotides: 6. CDR3 nucleotide sequence: TGCGCCAGCATGGGGACTAGCGGGAGTTATGAGACCCAGTACTTC. Amino acid sequence: CASMGTSGSYETQYF.

The J gene is TRBJ1-1, the V gene TRBV4-1; TRBD1 matches at 7 bases. Germline CDR1 is MGHRA and CDR2 is YSYEKL. V dropped 1 base and J dropped 5; count of bases not matched to a gene: 7. The CDR3 loop spans 15 amino acids. CDR3 in amino acids: CASSQGTGWKTEAFF. DNA for the CDR3: TGCGCCAGCAGCCAAGGGACAGGTTGGAAAACTGAAGCTTTCTTT.

V is TRBV2 and J is TRBJ1-1; tentatively, D is TRBD1 (6 bases). In germline, CDR1 is SNHLY, CDR2 FYNNEI. Trimming pared 4 bases from V and 1 base from J, leaving 16 bases between. The CDR3 contains 16 residues. CDR3 bases: TGTGCCAGCAGTGCCACTAGGGGGGCCGAGAACACTGAAGCTTTCTTT. Translation gives CASSATRGAENTEAFF.

This chain connects TRBV2 to TRBJ2-4; the match to TRBD1 covers 8 bases. Germline CDR1 reads SNHLY; CDR2 reads FYNNEI. CDR3 length equals 17 residues. The J segment lost 0 bases and the V segment lost 4 bases, leaving 8 bases of the junction unmatched. The CDR3 nucleotides are TGTGCCAGCAGTGGGACAGGGATTGGCTTAGCCAAAAACATTCAGTACTTC. Protein sequence: CASSGTGIGLAKNIQYF.

The chain links TRBV7-2 to TRBJ2-5; D perhaps matches TRBD2 (5 bases). V lost 4 bases and J lost 5, with 8 bases in between. The CDR3 runs to 12 residues. Germline-derived CDR1 and CDR2 are SGHTA and FQGNSA. The CDR3 region is CASSSSQETQYF. In DNA, the CDR3 is TGTGCCAGCAGCTCTAGCCAGGAGACCCAGTACTTC.

This chain uses TRBV7-3 with TRBJ2-6; possible D gene TRBD2, 6 bases. V was clipped by 1 base and J by 4 bases, with 17 bases between them. CDR3 size: 18 residues. Germline values: CDR1 SGHTA, CDR2 FQGTGA. The CDR3: CASSLRTSGRGGANVLTF. In DNA form, the CDR3 reads TGTGCCAGCAGCTTAAGAACGTCCGGGAGAGGAGGGGCCAACGTCCTGACTTTC. Complete variable domain (other parts from reference TRBV7-3 and TRBJ2-6): GAGVSQTPSNKVTEKGKYVELRCDPISGHTALYWYRQSLGQGPEFLIYFQGTGAADDSGLPNDRFFAVRPEGSVSTLKIQRTERGDSAVYLCASSLRTSGRGGANVLTFGAGSRLTVL.

J is TRBJ1-2 and V is TRBV6-6; D ambiguous. Germline CDR1 and CDR2: MNHNY and SVGAGI (reference sequence). Trimming pared 5 bases from V and 9 bases from J, leaving 7 bases between. This CDR3 spans 10 amino acids. CDR3 nucleotide sequence: TGTGCCAGCAGTAGTCTGAGCTACACCTTC. It yields the protein CASSSLSYTF.

The rearrangement links TRBV5-1 to TRBJ2-7; 9 bases align to TRBD1. V lost 4 bases and J lost 5; bases outside the gene matches: 10. Germline lookup yields CDR1 SGHRS and CDR2 YFSETQ. This CDR3 has 15 residues. CDR3 nucleotide sequence: TGCGCCAGCAGCCACCGGGACAGGGCTTTCCACGAGCAGTACTTC. This gives the protein CASSHRDRAFHEQYF.

The V and J genes are TRBV11-2 and TRBJ2-4; the match to TRBD2 covers 9 bases. Germline V CDR1 and CDR2: SGHAT, FQNNGV. The J segment lost 6 bases and the V segment lost 5 bases, leaving 5 bases of the junction unmatched. There are 14 residues in the CDR3. The CDR3 DNA follows: TGTGCCAGCAGCCTAGCGGGGTCTGGAAACATTCAGTACTTC. Protein sequence: CASSLAGSGNIQYF.

The CDR3 nucleotides are TGTGCCAGCAGCCTCTCCGGGACAGGACGGACTGAAGCTTTCTTT. The encoded protein is CASSLSGTGRTEAFF. The gene calls are TRBV7-3 and TRBJ1-1, with 8 positions matching TRBD1. CDR3 length: 15 amino acids. Germline V gene lookup returns CDR1 SGHTA and CDR2 FQGTGA. With V trimmed by 5 bases and J by 5 bases, 10 bases remained unmatched.

This clone was picked up a small number of times. The rearrangement joins TRBV7-2 to TRBJ1-1, with D perhaps matching TRBD1 (6 bases). The germline V gene encodes CDR1 SGHTA and CDR2 FQGNSA. This CDR3 is built from 13 residues. Trimming took 1 base from V and 8 from J, leaving 11 bases between them. This CDR3 reads CASSLGDTREAFF. CDR3 nucleotide sequence: TGTGCCAGCAGCTTAGGGGACACCCGGGAAGCTTTCTTT.

CDR3 residues: CASSAGGGPETQYF. DNA for the CDR3: TGTGCCAGCAGCGCGGGAGGGGGGCCAGAGACCCAGTACTTC. The chain joins TRBV7-2 to TRBJ2-5; 9 bases line up with TRBD2. The CDR3 totals 14 residues. Germline CDR1 and CDR2: SGHTA and FQGNSA. Trimming took 5 bases from V and 4 from J; bases not matched to a gene: 5.

The rearrangement uses TRBV27 and TRBJ1-1; D gene unclear. The V and J ends lost 3 bases and 0 bases respectively, with 11 bases between them. In germline, CDR1 is MNHEY, CDR2 SMNVEV (reference sequence). The CDR3 covers 15 residues. The CDR3 spells CASSFRLGVNTEAFF. The CDR3 nucleotides read TGTGCCAGCAGTTTCCGCTTGGGAGTGAACACTGAAGCTTTCTTT.

This clone was found a few times. This sequence joins TRBV6-6 and TRBJ2-1; D is unclear. The CDR3 length is 11 residues. Germline V gene data show CDR1 as MNHNY and CDR2 as SVGAGI (reference sequence). The V gene lost 6 bases and the J gene lost 4 bases, with 4 bases spanning the gap. This CDR3 is CASRDYNEQFF. For the CDR3, the DNA is TGTGCCAGCAGGGATTACAATGAGCAGTTCTTC.

The chain has TRBV5-4 and TRBJ1-4; maybe TRBD1 (5 bases). This CDR3 region has 16 residues. V was trimmed by 3 bases and J by 6 bases, leaving 18 bases between them. Germline V gene lookup returns CDR1 SGHNT and CDR2 YYREEE (reference sequence). The CDR3 loop reads CASSSGGAGTHEKLFF. CDR3 in DNA: TGTGCCAGCAGCTCCGGTGGGGCCGGGACTCATGAAAAACTGTTTTTT.

The chain joins TRBV15 to TRBJ2-5; TRBD1 might be the D (6 bases). CDR3 length equals 14 residues. Trimming pared 0 bases from V and 5 bases from J, leaving 10 bases between. CDR1 and CDR2 from the germline V gene are LNHNV and YYDKDF (reference sequence). The DNA for the CDR3 is TGTGCCACCAGCAGAGATACAGGACAGGAGACCCAGTACTTC. Amino acid sequence: CATSRDTGQETQYF. Full variable domain (outside the CDR3, taken from reference TRBV15 and TRBJ2-5): DAMVIQNPRYQVTQFGKPVTLSCSQTLNHNVMYWYQQKSSQAPKLLFHYYDKDFNNEADTPDNFQSRRPNTSFCFLDIRSPGLGDTAMYLCATSRDTGQETQYFGPGTRLLVL.

The chain has TRBV7-9 and TRBJ1-2; the D gene is possibly TRBD1 (6 bases). Trimming pared 5 bases from V and 9 bases from J, leaving 13 bases between. The CDR3 is 12 amino acids. Germline V gene sequence: CDR1 SEHNR, CDR2 FQNEAQ (reference sequence). CDR3 protein: CASSANQGRYTF. Here the CDR3 DNA reads TGTGCCAGCAGCGCCAACCAGGGGCGCTACACCTTC.